At least ten counts were recorded for the clone carrying this T cell receptor beta chain. Its antigen is as yet unknown. The sample is drawn from a study of blood T cells in healthy people across ages. Points from the study as a whole: Both higher diversity and more naive CD4+ cells marked long-lived donors when set against aged donors.

Primers used in a second PCR of roughly 6 to 11 cycles were a sample-barcoded 5' primer and a J-beta primer mix. Every sample returned 2.5 million or more CDR3-containing paired-end reads. TCRdb fed the 5' RACE reads into MiXCR, producing one record per CDR3 protein. Of just over 800,000 distinct CDR3 sequences listed, approximately 59% are singletons. Donor samples were obtained from healthy Caucasian individuals from Russia, aged about 6 to 100. Each donor had approximately 10 milliliters of peripheral blood drawn. Trimming removed 2 bases from V and 4 bases from J, with 14 bases in between. Germline V gene data show CDR1 as SGHTA and CDR2 as FQGNSA. The length of the CDR3 is 15 residues.

The chain combines TRBV7-2 with TRBJ1-1; D gene unclear. Material: blood. This receptor was identified in a man aged 30 to 45 in good health. CDR3 sequence: CASSLQAGGSTEAFF. CDR3 DNA: TGTGCCAGCAGCTTACAAGCGGGAGGTAGCACTGAAGCTTTCTTT. The variable domain in full, with the rest retrieved from reference TRBV7-2 and TRBJ1-1, is GAGVSQSPSNKVTEKGKDVELRCDPISGHTALYWYRQSLGQGLEFLIYFQGNSAPDKSGLPSDRFSAERTGGSVSTLTIQRTQQEDSAVYLCASSLQAGGSTEAFFGQGTRLTVV.